These 21 T cell receptor beta chains share one sample of origin, sequenced in a study of blood T cell repertoires in COVID-19. Using immunoSEQ multiplex PCR, the repertoire was profiled, and TCRdb retains in-frame clones only, with some absent. Seen here are hundreds of thousands of clones, 70% to 90% observed once, and the top ten hold approximately 4.6%. The specimen sequenced was PBMCs or T cells enriched from blood (not recorded which). The receptor set was obtained from a man aged 25 to 45 with acute COVID-19.

This chain uses TRBV28 with TRBJ1-6; 9 nucleotides match TRBD1. The CDR3 has 16 residues. V dropped 10 bases and J dropped 0; count of bases not matched to a gene: 7. Germline V lookup: CDR1 MDHEN, CDR2 SYDVKM. CDR3 bases: TGTGCCACCCTACAGGGGGCCCACTCCTATAATTCACCCCTCCACTTT. This encodes CATLQGAHSYNSPLHF.

The chain combines TRBV19 with TRBJ1-2; a possible D gene is TRBD1 (6 bases). The CDR3 runs to 15 residues. Germline V CDR1 and CDR2: LNHDA, SQIVND (reference sequence). Trimming took 5 bases from V and 3 from J, leaving 16 bases between them. In DNA form, the CDR3 reads TGTGCCAGTAGTGCAGGGGACGGTAGGGACTATGGCTACACCTTC. It yields the protein CASSAGDGRDYGYTF.

This clone has just a few counts. V and J are TRBV6-4 and TRBJ1-1; tentative D call: TRBD1 (5 bases). Trimming removed 3 bases at V and 6 bases at J, with 14 bases between. CDR1 is MRHNA and CDR2 is SNTAGT in the germline V gene. The CDR3 is made up of 14 amino acids. Written as DNA, the CDR3 is TGTGCCAGCAGTGAAGGGGCTGGTAACTCTGAAGCTTTCTTT. Amino acids: CASSEGAGNSEAFF.

The chain carries TRBV2 and TRBJ2-5; 10 nucleotides line up with TRBD2. The CDR3 consists of 14 residues. The germline gives CDR1 SNHLY, CDR2 FYNNEI. V was pared by 7 bases and J by 4 bases, with 6 bases of the junction left unmatched. CDR3 nucleotides: TGTGCCAGCAAGCCTAGCGGGGGAATAGAGACCCAGTACTTC. Amino acids: CASKPSGGIETQYF.

The genes are TRBV15 and TRBJ1-4, with D hard to call. V lost 3 bases, J lost 6 bases, and 14 bases lay in between. This CDR3 region has 15 residues. The germline CDR1 and CDR2 sequences are LNHNV and YYDKDF (reference sequence). CDR3 sequence: CATSRTKSGDEKLFF. The CDR3 DNA is TGTGCCACCAGCAGGACTAAGTCTGGAGATGAAAAACTGTTTTTT.

The gene calls are TRBV14 and TRBJ1-3; D uncertain. The germline V gene encodes CDR1 SGHDN and CDR2 FVKESK. The CDR3 runs 15 residues. Trimming took 3 bases from V and 0 from J, leaving 9 bases between them. The CDR3 sequence: CASSHKRSSGNTIYF. The DNA for the CDR3 is TGTGCCAGCAGCCACAAAAGGAGCTCTGGAAACACCATATATTTT.

The DNA of the CDR3 is TGTGCCAGCAGTGTCTACGGACAGGGGAGCACTGAAGCTTTCTTT. This encodes CASSVYGQGSTEAFF. J is TRBJ1-1 and V is TRBV2; 9 nucleotides align to TRBD1. V was clipped by 4 bases and J by 4 bases; unmatched bases: 7. CDR3 length: 15 residues. CDR1 is SNHLY, CDR2 FYNNEI, per germline.

V gene TRBV5-1 combines with J gene TRBJ2-2; D gene uncertain. Germline V gene data show CDR1 as SGHRS and CDR2 as YFSETQ. The CDR3 is 14 amino acids. V was pared by 4 bases and J by 7 bases, with 14 bases between. As DNA, the CDR3 is TGCGCCAGCAGCGCAGCGTCGGGTGGCGGGGAGCTGTTTTTT. This gives the protein CASSAASGGGELFF.

The J gene is TRBJ1-1, the V gene TRBV14; TRBD1 matches at 7 bases. Losses at the gene ends were 6 bases for V and 5 bases for J; bases not matched to a gene: 12. The germline V gene has CDR1 SGHDN and CDR2 FVKESK. This CDR3 comprises 15 residues. CDR3 DNA: TGTGCCAGCAGGGAGGACGGAGGACAGGCAACTGAAGCTTTCTTT. Its protein is CASREDGGQATEAFF.

The chain employs TRBV5-1 and TRBJ1-3; possibly TRBD1 for D (5 bases). CDR3 size: 16 residues. Germline lookup yields CDR1 SGHRS and CDR2 YFSETQ. The V end was cut by 9 bases, the J end by 0 bases, with 19 bases between. Here the CDR3 DNA reads TGCGCCATCAGGGAAGCGTCCCTAGTCTCTGGAAACACCATATATTTT. Translating it yields CAIREASLVSGNTIYF.

This clone showed up just a few times. CDR3: CSARESTEAFF. Written as DNA, the CDR3 is TGCAGTGCCAGGGAAAGCACTGAAGCTTTCTTT. The V call is TRBV20-1, the J call TRBJ1-1, with D possibly matching TRBD1 (5 bases). Germline lookup yields CDR1 DFQATT and CDR2 SNEGSKA (reference sequence). CDR3 length equals 11 residues. V was trimmed by 6 bases and J by 4 bases, leaving 9 bases between them.

V is TRBV5-4 and J is TRBJ2-4; 8 bases fit TRBD1. V trimming: 2 bases; J trimming: 0 bases; junction bases outside the gene matches: 4. CDR1 and CDR2 (germline): SGHNT, YYREEE (reference sequence). The CDR3 runs 16 residues. The CDR3 region is CASSLAGGLAKNIQYF. The DNA for the CDR3 is TGTGCCAGCAGCTTAGCAGGGGGCCTAGCCAAAAACATTCAGTACTTC.

The chain joins TRBV9 to TRBJ2-3; TRBD1 is a possible D gene (5 bases). The germline gives CDR1 SGDLS, CDR2 YYNGEE. Trimming shortened V by 0 bases and J by 7 bases, and 6 bases separated the two germline ends. The length of the CDR3 is 12 residues. CDR3 in DNA: TGTGCCAGCAGCGTAGAGGGGAATACGCAGTATTTT. Encoded protein: CASSVEGNTQYF. Based on the CDR3 plus reference TRBV9 and TRBJ2-3, the full variable domain is DSGVTQTPKHLITATGQRVTLRCSPRSGDLSVYWYQQSLDQGLQFLIQYYNGEERAKGNILERFSAQQFPDLHSELNLSSLELGDSALYFCASSVEGNTQYFGPGTRLTVL.

The chain carries TRBV19 and TRBJ1-5, with 7 nucleotides matching TRBD1. CDR3 length: 14 residues. The V gene's germline CDR1 is LNHDA and CDR2 SQIVND (reference sequence). V was clipped by 7 bases and J by 6 bases; unmatched bases: 9. The CDR3 reads CASNSLGGRQPQHF. DNA of the CDR3: TGTGCCAGTAACTCGCTAGGGGGCCGTCAGCCCCAGCATTTT.

The chain joins TRBV2 to TRBJ1-2; a weak D match, TRBD1 (6 bases). The CDR3 length is 11 residues. Germline assignment: CDR1 SNHLY and CDR2 FYNNEI. V was trimmed by 5 bases and J by 8 bases, leaving 9 bases between them. CDR3 DNA: TGTGCCAGCAGTTGGACAGAGGGCTACACCTTC. Residues: CASSWTEGYTF. Full variable domain (missing parts from reference TRBV2 and TRBJ1-2): EPEVTQTPSHQVTQMGQEVILRCVPISNHLYFYWYRQILGQKVEFLVSFYNNEISEKSEIFDDQFSVERPDGSNFTLKIRSTKLEDSAMYFCASSWTEGYTFGSGTRLTVV.

This sequence joins TRBV7-2 and TRBJ1-2; the D gene is possibly TRBD1 (5 bases). Germline V gene data show CDR1 as SGHTA and CDR2 as FQGNSA. This CDR3 has 15 amino acids. V lost 1 base to trimming and J lost 8 bases, with 17 bases between them. CDR3 in amino acids: CASSLDIGRGEGYTF. The CDR3 DNA reads TGTGCCAGCAGCTTAGACATCGGTCGGGGGGAAGGCTACACCTTC. Based on the CDR3 plus reference TRBV7-2 and TRBJ1-2, the full variable domain is GAGVSQSPSNKVTEKGKDVELRCDPISGHTALYWYRQSLGQGLEFLIYFQGNSAPDKSGLPSDRFSAERTGGSVSTLTIQRTQQEDSAVYLCASSLDIGRGEGYTFGSGTRLTVV.

The rearrangement links TRBV19 to TRBJ2-3; TRBD1 matches 7 bases. Germline trimming cut 5 bases from V and 3 bases from J; bases unmatched to any gene: 8. CDR1 and CDR2 from the germline V gene are LNHDA and SQIVND (reference sequence). The CDR3 contains 15 residues. CDR3 in DNA: TGTGCCAGTAGTGGAAGAAGACAGGGTACAGATACGCAGTATTTT. Residues: CASSGRRQGTDTQYF.

This clone was detected only once. The V gene is TRBV15, the J gene TRBJ2-7; no clear D gene. With 0 bases removed from V and 3 bases from J, the gap between germline ends came to 6 bases. Germline loops: CDR1 LNHNV, CDR2 YYDKDF (reference sequence). The CDR3 runs 13 residues. CDR3 bases: TGTGCCACCAGCAGAGATCCGGGCTACGAGCAGTACTTC. Translation gives CATSRDPGYEQYF.

As DNA, the CDR3 is TGTGCCAGCAGCCAATGGAGGGGTGATCACAATGAGCAGTTCTTC. Amino acids: CASSQWRGDHNEQFF. V and J are TRBV3-1 (or the pseudogene TRBV3-2) and TRBJ2-1, with D possibly TRBD2 on 6 matching bases. Trimming removed 2 bases at V and 5 bases at J, with 13 bases between. CDR3 length: 15 amino acids. Germline V lookup: CDR1 LGHDT, CDR2 YNNKEL (reference sequence).

The V gene is TRBV18, the J gene TRBJ1-3; D call uncertain. Per germline, CDR1 KGHSH and CDR2 LQKENI. Trimming shortened V by 2 bases and J by 12 bases, and 17 bases separated the two germline ends. There are 14 residues in the CDR3. In DNA, the CDR3 is TGTGCCAGCTCACCAGACCGGCGGGCAACAAGCATATATTTT. Its translation: CASSPDRRATSIYF.

The rearrangement uses TRBV4-1 and TRBJ1-1, with D hard to call. The CDR3 totals 15 residues. V lost 3 bases, J lost 0 bases, and 11 bases lay in between. CDR1 MGHRA and CDR2 YSYEKL come from the germline V gene. The CDR3 loop reads CASSQAGFLNTEAFF. The CDR3 DNA is TGCGCCAGCAGCCAGGCGGGCTTTCTGAACACTGAAGCTTTCTTT.